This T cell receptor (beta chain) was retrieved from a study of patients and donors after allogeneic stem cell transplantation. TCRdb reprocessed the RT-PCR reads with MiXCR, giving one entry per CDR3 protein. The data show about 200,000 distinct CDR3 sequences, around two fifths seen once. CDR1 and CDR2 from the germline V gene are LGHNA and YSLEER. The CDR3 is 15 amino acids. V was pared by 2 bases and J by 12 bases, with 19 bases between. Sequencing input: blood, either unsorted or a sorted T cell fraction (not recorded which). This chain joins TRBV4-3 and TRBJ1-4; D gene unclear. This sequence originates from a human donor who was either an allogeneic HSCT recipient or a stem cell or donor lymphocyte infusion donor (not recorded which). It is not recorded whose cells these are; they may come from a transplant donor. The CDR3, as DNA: TGCGCCAGCAGCCAACTCGGGGATACCCCCGCGGAACTGTTTTTT. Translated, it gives CASSQLGDTPAELFF.